This TCR beta chain was captured in a study of tumor-infiltrating lymphocytes in primary liver carcinoma. Points on this clonotype: An end of the junction differs from the germline gene, which may be a read error.

A primer matching the constant region was used to make TCR beta cDNA from around 550 ng of total RNA. Libraries of TCR beta came from three nested multiplex PCR rounds with slightly modified ARM-PCR. TRBV1-TRBV30 forward primers paired with a C-beta reverse primer were used in the first two PCR rounds, which ran roughly 11 cycles each. TCRdb recomputed calls from the multiplex PCR reads with MiXCR, one row per CDR3 protein. This sample has 20,000 to 25,000 distinct CDR3 sequences, with 60% to 80% found just once. Germline V gives CDR1 SGHDT, CDR2 YYEEEE. The CDR3 sequence is 13 residues long. Co-extraction of RNA and DNA was performed on about 20-32 mg of unsorted bulk tissue.

V is TRBV5-6 and J is TRBJ1-1; no reliable D call. Sequenced material: liver tumor tissue from sampling region 1. As to subset: tumor region T1, superior pole. This sequence was found in a woman aged 25 to 45 with primary liver carcinoma and hepatitis B virus infection. Here the CDR3 reads CASSFVAVTEAFF. The CDR3 region has the DNA TGTGCAAGCAGCTTCGTCGCTGTTACTGAAGCTTTCTTT. Using reference TRBV5-6 and TRBJ1-1 for the parts outside the CDR3, the full variable domain is DAGVTQSPTHLIKTRGQQVTLRCSPKSGHDTVSWYQQALGQGPQFIFQYYEEEERQRGNFPDRFSGHQFPNYSSELNVNALLLGDSALYLCASSFVAVTEAFFGQGTRLTVV.